The clone carrying this T cell receptor beta chain was recorded at least ten times. Its cognate antigen is unknown. This entry belongs to a study of neurological immune-mediated disorders. General study findings and limits: The study found no CDR3 amino acid sequences shared by expanded clones across subjects, suggesting private repertoires in all groups.

The length of the CDR3 is 13 residues. Germline V gene lookup returns CDR1 SGHRS and CDR2 YFSETQ. V was shortened by 0 bases and J by 5 bases, with 8 bases between the two germline ends. The authors produced cDNA by 5'RACE using 10-nucleotide random UMIs. A single record per CDR3 protein comes from TCRdb applying MiXCR to the 5' RACE reads. The sample has tens of thousands of distinct CDR3 sequences, 2.5% to 3.5% seen once; the top ten hold about 15%. The chain couples TRBV5-1 to TRBJ2-5; a weak D match, TRBD2 (6 bases). The sequence came from a woman in her 50s with multiple sclerosis. Sequenced input: PBMCs. CDR3 sequence: CASSLARGETQYF. The DNA for the CDR3 is TGCGCCAGCAGCTTGGCCCGGGGGGAGACCCAGTACTTC.